The 11 T cell receptor beta chains listed next were all sequenced from one sample in a study of metastatic and nonmetastatic thyroid tumors. TCRdb reprocessed the PCR reads via MiXCR. There are roughly 75,000 clones in the sample; 9.5% to 15% occur only once, and approximately 8.8% lies in the top ten. The entire patient cohort was treatment-naive prior to thyroid surgery. Sequenced sample: tumor tissue. Receptors were obtained from a female donor with papillary thyroid cancer or a benign thyroid nodule (not recorded which). Some clones in this sample may be carry-over from other donors' samples.

This clone appeared many times. V is TRBV7-3 and J is TRBJ1-1; D perhaps matches TRBD1 (6 bases). The CDR3 is made up of 15 amino acids. Trimming stripped 7 bases from V and 1 base from J, with 16 bases between. Germline loops: CDR1 SGHTA, CDR2 FQGTGA. CDR3 region: CASIARGAGNTEAFF. In DNA form, the CDR3 reads TGTGCCAGCATCGCCCGGGGGGCGGGGAACACTGAAGCTTTCTTT.

This clone has at least ten counts. V and J are TRBV6-2 or TRBV6-3 and TRBJ2-7; perhaps TRBD1 as D (5 bases). The CDR3 length is 12 residues. V dropped 4 bases and J dropped 4 bases, with 8 bases sitting between them. Germline CDR1 is MNHEY and CDR2 is SVGEGT. The CDR3 sequence is CASSLTEYEQYF. The DNA for the CDR3 is TGTGCCAGCAGTTTGACAGAGTACGAGCAGTACTTC.

Points on this clone: Just one base apart from a much larger clone, this may be a read error. The same CDR3 also results from other DNA sequences found in this sample. The chain carries TRBV19 and TRBJ2-5; 7 nucleotides align to TRBD1. The CDR3 has 14 amino acids. Unmatched junction bases numbered 5, after V lost 7 bases and J lost 0 bases. Germline V gene lookup returns CDR1 LNHDA and CDR2 SQIVND (reference sequence). The DNA for the CDR3 is TGTGCCAGTAAGGCAGGGGGAGACCAAGAGACCCAGTACTTC. This gives the protein CASKAGGDQETQYF.

This clone was detected ten times or more. CDR3 loop: CASSFGGSVRTGELFF. The CDR3 region has the DNA TGTGCCAGCAGTTTCGGGGGCTCAGTTCGCACCGGGGAGCTGTTTTTT. The chain joins TRBV12-3 or TRBV12-4 to TRBJ2-2; D may match TRBD1 or TRBD2 (6 bases each). Trimming cost V 3 bases and J 4 bases, with 15 bases left between them. This CDR3 has 16 residues.

Ten or more counts support this clone. The V and J genes are TRBV4-1 and TRBJ2-1; no reliable D call. CDR1 and CDR2 from the germline V gene are MGHRA and YSYEKL. The ends were cut back, 1 base at V and 6 bases at J, with 4 bases in the middle. The CDR3 loop spans 12 amino acids. The CDR3 nucleotides are TGCGCCAGCAGCCAAGGAACCAATGAGCAGTTCTTC. Translated: CASSQGTNEQFF.

In its sample, this clone was seen many times. J is TRBJ2-1 and V is TRBV24-1, with TRBD2 matching 8 bases. CDR3 length: 11 residues. The germline gives CDR1 KGHDR, CDR2 SFDVKD. The ends lost 9 bases at V and 6 bases at J; junction bases unmatched: 0. DNA for the CDR3: TGTGCCACCGGACTAGCCAATGAGCAGTTCTTC. Residues: CATGLANEQFF.

The sample holds many counts of this clone. The chain couples TRBV12-3 or TRBV12-4 to TRBJ1-2, with D unresolved. The CDR3 sequence is 16 residues long. V lost 0 bases to trimming and J lost 2 bases, with 13 bases between them. The CDR3 DNA sequence: TGTGCCAGCAGTTTAGCGCCTCCAGCGTTAAACTATGGCTACACCTTC. It yields the protein CASSLAPPALNYGYTF.

This clone has ten or more counts. The rearrangement links TRBV28 to TRBJ2-7; the D is unclear. The CDR3 is 12 residues long. Germline CDR1 reads MDHEN; CDR2 reads SYDVKM. The ends were cut back, 7 bases at V and 1 base at J, with 8 bases in the middle. Written as DNA, the CDR3 is TGTGCCAGCACATGGGGATCCTACGAGCAGTACTTC. Its protein is CASTWGSYEQYF.

This chain uses TRBV10-2 with TRBJ2-4; 15 positions match TRBD2. This CDR3 spans 15 amino acids. In germline, CDR1 is WSHSY, CDR2 SAAADI. Trimming took 3 bases from V and 9 from J; bases not matched to a gene: 3. In nucleotides, the CDR3 is TGCGCCAGCAGTGATTCGGGACTAGCGGGAGGCATTCAGTACTTC. The encoded protein is CASSDSGLAGGIQYF.

The table lists this clone with many counts. The rearrangement uses TRBV24-1 and TRBJ2-5; the match to TRBD2 covers 12 bases. Trimming took 2 bases from V and 2 from J; bases not matched to a gene: 5. CDR3 length: 17 amino acids. The germline V gene has CDR1 KGHDR and CDR2 SFDVKD. The DNA for the CDR3 is TGTGCCACCAGTGATTGGGTACTAGCGGGAGGACAAGAGACCCAGTACTTC. Translating it yields CATSDWVLAGGQETQYF.

This clone has ten or more counts. The chain recombines TRBV20-1 with TRBJ2-6; TRBD1 is a possible D gene (5 bases). This CDR3 spans 13 amino acids. Per the germline V gene, CDR1 is DFQATT and CDR2 is SNEGSKA (reference sequence). V lost 8 bases, J lost 4 bases, and 12 bases lay in between. The CDR3 nucleotides read TGCAGTACTCAGGGTGCGGGGGCCAACGTCCTGACTTTC. Protein product: CSTQGAGANVLTF.